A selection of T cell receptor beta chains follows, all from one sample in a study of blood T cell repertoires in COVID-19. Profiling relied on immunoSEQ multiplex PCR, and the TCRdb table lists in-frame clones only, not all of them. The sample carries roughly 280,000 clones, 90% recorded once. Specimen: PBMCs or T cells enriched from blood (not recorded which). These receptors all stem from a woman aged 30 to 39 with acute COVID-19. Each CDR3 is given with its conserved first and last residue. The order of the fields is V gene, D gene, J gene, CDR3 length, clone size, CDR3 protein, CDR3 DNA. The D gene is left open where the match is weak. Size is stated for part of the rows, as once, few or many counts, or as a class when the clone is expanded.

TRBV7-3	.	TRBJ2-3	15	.	CASSPGVQSTDTQYF	TGTGCCAGCAGCCCAGGGGTTCAGAGCACAGATACGCAGTATTTT
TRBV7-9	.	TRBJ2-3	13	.	CASSLASADTQYF	TGTGCCAGCAGCTTAGCCTCGGCAGATACGCAGTATTTT
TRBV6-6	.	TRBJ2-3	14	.	CASESSTTGDTQYF	TGTGCCAGTGAGTCATCAACGACAGGAGATACGCAGTATTTT
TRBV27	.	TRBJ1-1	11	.	CASSSYTEAFF	TGTGCCAGCAGTTCCTACACTGAAGCTTTCTTT
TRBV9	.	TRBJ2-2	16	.	CASSDRDSTNTGELFF	TGTGCCAGCAGCGACCGGGACTCTACGAACACCGGGGAGCTGTTTTTT
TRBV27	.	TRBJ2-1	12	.	CASSSDGRGQFF	TGTGCCAGCAGTTCAGACGGGAGAGGGCAGTTCTTC
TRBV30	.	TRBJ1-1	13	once	CAWSVRWGREAFF	TGTGCCTGGAGTGTACGTTGGGGGAGGGAAGCTTTCTTT
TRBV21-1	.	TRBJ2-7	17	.	CASKSLAGGNISYEQYF	TGTGCCAGCAAGTCCTTGGCGGGAGGGAACATCTCCTACGAGCAGTACTTC
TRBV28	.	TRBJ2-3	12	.	CASDQGPDTQYF	TGTGCCAGCGACCAGGGCCCAGATACGCAGTATTTT
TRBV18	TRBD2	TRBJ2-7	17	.	CASSPSARTSGSYEQYF	TGTGCCAGCTCACCCTCGGCTCGGACTAGCGGCTCCTACGAGCAGTACTTC
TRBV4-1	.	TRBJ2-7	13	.	CASSQDGSGEQYF	TGCGCCAGCAGCCAAGATGGTAGTGGCGAGCAGTACTTC
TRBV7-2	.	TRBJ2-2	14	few	CASSLSVDTGELFF	TGTGCCAGCAGCTTATCGGTGGACACCGGGGAGCTGTTTTTT
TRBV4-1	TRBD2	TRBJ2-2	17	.	CASSQRRLAENTGELFF	TGCGCCAGCAGCCAACGCCGACTAGCGGAGAACACCGGGGAGCTGTTTTTT
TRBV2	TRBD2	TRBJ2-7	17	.	CASTPGLAGGSAGEQYF	TGTGCCAGCACCCCGGGACTAGCGGGAGGCTCTGCGGGCGAGCAGTACTTC
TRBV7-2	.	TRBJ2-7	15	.	CASSLGGRGTYEQYF	TGTGCCAGCAGCTTAGGTGGGAGAGGAACCTACGAGCAGTACTTC
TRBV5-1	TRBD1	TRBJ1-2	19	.	CASSLPMGQDSVRNYGYTF	TGCGCCAGCAGCTTGCCGATGGGACAGGACTCCGTTCGGAACTATGGCTACACCTTC
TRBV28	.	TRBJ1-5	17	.	CASSIKVWGDGNQPQHF	TGTGCCAGCAGTATCAAGGTCTGGGGAGACGGCAATCAGCCCCAGCATTTT
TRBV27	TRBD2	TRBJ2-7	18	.	CASSGHILAGGRRDEQYF	TGTGCCAGCAGTGGGCACATACTAGCGGGAGGGCGAAGGGACGAGCAGTACTTC
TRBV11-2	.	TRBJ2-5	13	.	CASSSGTLETQYF	TGTGCCAGCAGCTCCGGGACTCTAGAGACCCAGTACTTC
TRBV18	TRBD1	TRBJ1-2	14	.	CASSPDQGVFGYTF	TGTGCCAGCTCACCAGACCAGGGGGTTTTTGGCTACACCTTC
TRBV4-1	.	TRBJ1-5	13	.	CASSQDGDKPQHF	TGCGCCAGCAGCCAAGACGGGGACAAGCCCCAGCATTTT
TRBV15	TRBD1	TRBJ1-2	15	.	CATSSPGQEYYGYTF	TGTGCCACCAGCTCCCCGGGACAGGAGTACTATGGCTACACCTTC
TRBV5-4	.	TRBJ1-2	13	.	CASSLPAGYGYTF	TGTGCCAGCAGCCTCCCGGCGGGCTATGGCTACACCTTC
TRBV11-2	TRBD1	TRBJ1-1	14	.	CASSRDRGGGEAFF	TGTGCCAGCAGCCGGGACAGGGGGGGCGGTGAAGCTTTCTTT
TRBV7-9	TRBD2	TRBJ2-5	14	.	CASSPPGGQETQYF	TGTGCCAGCAGCCCCCCGGGGGGTCAAGAGACCCAGTACTTC
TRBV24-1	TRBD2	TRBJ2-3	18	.	CATSAGTSGSIGTDTQYF	TGTGCCACCAGTGCCGGGACTAGCGGGAGTATAGGCACAGATACGCAGTATTTT
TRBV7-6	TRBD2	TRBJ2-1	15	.	CASSSLAGSYNEQFF	TGTGCCAGCAGCTCCCTAGCGGGATCTTACAATGAGCAGTTCTTC
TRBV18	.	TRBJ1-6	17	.	CASSPSTGYPNNSPLHF	TGTGCCAGCTCACCAAGTACAGGGTATCCTAATAATTCACCCCTCCACTTT
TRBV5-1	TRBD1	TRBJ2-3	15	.	CASSMNRGDTDTQYF	TGCGCCAGCAGCATGAACAGGGGGGACACAGATACGCAGTATTTT
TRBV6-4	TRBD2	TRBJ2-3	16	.	CASSAGGGGHTDTQYF	TGTGCCAGCAGTGCGGGGGGAGGAGGTCACACAGATACGCAGTATTTT
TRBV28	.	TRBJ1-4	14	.	CASGGEGGGEKLFF	TGTGCCAGTGGTGGGGAGGGTGGAGGTGAAAAACTGTTTTTT
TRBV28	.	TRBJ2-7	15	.	CASSSPRTGAYEQYF	TGTGCCAGCAGTTCCCCCCGGACTGGAGCCTACGAGCAGTACTTC
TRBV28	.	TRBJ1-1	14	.	CASSFGSENTEAFF	TGTGCCAGCAGTTTCGGGAGTGAGAACACTGAAGCTTTCTTT
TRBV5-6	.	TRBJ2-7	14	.	CASLGRWGSYEQYF	TGTGCCAGCCTAGGGAGGTGGGGCTCCTACGAGCAGTACTTC
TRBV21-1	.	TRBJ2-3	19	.	CASSKGFGTSGSHTDTQYF	TGTGCCAGCAGCAAAGGATTCGGGACTAGCGGGAGCCACACAGATACGCAGTATTTT
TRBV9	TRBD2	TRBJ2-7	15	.	CASSPVVGGTYEQYF	TGTGCCAGCAGCCCCGTGGTGGGAGGGACCTACGAGCAGTACTTC
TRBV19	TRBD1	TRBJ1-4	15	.	CASSTGQANGEKLFF	TGTGCCAGTAGTACGGGACAGGCTAATGGTGAAAAACTGTTTTTT
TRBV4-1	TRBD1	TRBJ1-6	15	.	CASSLGQGTGSPLHF	TGCGCCAGCAGCCTCGGACAGGGGACGGGTTCACCCCTCCACTTT
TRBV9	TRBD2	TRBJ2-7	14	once	CASSVEAGVVEQYF	TGTGCCAGCAGCGTCGAAGCGGGAGTCGTCGAGCAGTACTTC
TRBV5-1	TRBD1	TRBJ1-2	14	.	CASSSPGQGNGYTF	TGCGCCAGCAGCTCTCCGGGACAGGGCAATGGCTACACCTTC
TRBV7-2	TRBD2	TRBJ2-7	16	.	CASSLAGRAISYEQYF	TGTGCCAGCAGCTTAGCTGGGAGGGCCATCTCCTACGAGCAGTACTTC
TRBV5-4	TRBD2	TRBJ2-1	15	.	CASSLSSGRINEQFF	TGTGCCAGCAGCTTGTCTAGCGGGAGAATAAATGAGCAGTTCTTC
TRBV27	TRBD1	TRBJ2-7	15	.	CASSLGPGQGPEQYF	TGTGCCAGCAGTTTAGGACCGGGACAGGGACCCGAGCAGTACTTC
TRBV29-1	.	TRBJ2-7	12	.	CSVRTNPYEQYF	TGCAGCGTGAGGACAAATCCCTACGAGCAGTACTTC
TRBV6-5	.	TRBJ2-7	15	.	CASSYGSALGYEQYF	TGTGCCAGCAGTTACGGATCGGCTCTAGGCTACGAGCAGTACTTC
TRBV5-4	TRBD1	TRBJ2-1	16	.	CASSTTGTGTYNEQFF	TGTGCCAGCAGCACAACCGGGACAGGGACTTACAATGAGCAGTTCTTC
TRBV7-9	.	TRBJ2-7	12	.	CATRGDSYEQYF	TGTGCCACCCGCGGAGATTCCTACGAGCAGTACTTC
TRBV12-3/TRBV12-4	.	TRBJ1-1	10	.	CATRGTEAFF	TGTGCCACCCGGGGTACTGAAGCTTTCTTT
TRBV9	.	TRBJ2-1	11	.	CASSATNEQFF	TGTGCCAGCAGCGCGACTAACGAGCAGTTCTTC
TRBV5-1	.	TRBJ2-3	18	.	CASSLPPGSAAFTDTQYF	TGCGCCAGCAGCTTGCCCCCGGGGTCGGCTGCATTCACAGATACGCAGTATTTT
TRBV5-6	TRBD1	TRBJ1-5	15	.	CASSLAATGDQPQHF	TGTGCCAGCAGCTTGGCGGCGACAGGGGATCAGCCCCAGCATTTT
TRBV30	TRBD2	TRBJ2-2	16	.	CAWSGLAGGQAGELFF	TGTGCCTGGAGTGGACTAGCGGGAGGGCAAGCCGGGGAGCTGTTTTTT